These T cell receptor beta chains were read from a single sample in a study of PD-L1 blockade in urothelial cancer. TCRdb's copy holds only in-frame clones and misses some; the assay was immunoSEQ multiplex PCR. This sample has approximately 71,000 clones, with around nine tenths found just once. The specimen was PBMCs, collected around atezolizumab (anti-PD-L1) treatment. These receptor sequences come from a man aged 60 to 69 with urothelial cancer. The CDR3 runs from the conserved cysteine through the conserved F or W. A D gene is named only where the DNA matches it firmly.

v_call: TRBV25-1
cdr3_length: 16
j_call: TRBJ2-2
d_call: TRBD1
cdr3_aa: CASSEGQGAWTGELFF

v_call: TRBV6-4
cdr3_length: 12
j_call: TRBJ2-1
d_call: -
cdr3_aa: CASSSEGDEQFF

v_call: TRBV6-6
cdr3_length: 15
j_call: TRBJ1-4
d_call: -
cdr3_aa: CASSRIGRDGEKLFF

v_call: TRBV19
cdr3_length: 17
j_call: TRBJ1-1
d_call: -
cdr3_aa: CASSSGQLQGPLLGAFF

v_call: TRBV18
cdr3_length: 14
j_call: TRBJ1-2
d_call: -
cdr3_aa: CASSPRTANYGYTF

v_call: TRBV30
cdr3_length: 13
j_call: TRBJ2-7
d_call: TRBD1
cdr3_aa: CAWTRDSNYEQYF

v_call: TRBV2
cdr3_length: 17
j_call: TRBJ2-5
d_call: TRBD2
cdr3_aa: CASSEGLALSSQETQYF

v_call: TRBV27
cdr3_length: 15
j_call: TRBJ1-4
d_call: -
cdr3_aa: CASSVSGATNEKLFF

v_call: TRBV5-1
cdr3_length: 13
j_call: TRBJ2-5
d_call: -
cdr3_aa: CASSPTAQETQYF

v_call: TRBV19
cdr3_length: 14
j_call: TRBJ2-1
d_call: -
cdr3_aa: CASRVASLYNEQFF

v_call: TRBV7-2
cdr3_length: 14
j_call: TRBJ1-3
d_call: -
cdr3_aa: CASSREGSGNTIYF

v_call: TRBV5-6
cdr3_length: 15
j_call: TRBJ1-4
d_call: TRBD1
cdr3_aa: CASSYTGGAGEKLFF

v_call: TRBV27
cdr3_length: 12
j_call: TRBJ2-2
d_call: -
cdr3_aa: CATSGNTGELFF

v_call: TRBV29-1
cdr3_length: 12
j_call: TRBJ2-7
d_call: -
cdr3_aa: CSVVRGAYEQYF

v_call: TRBV11-2
cdr3_length: 15
j_call: TRBJ1-2
d_call: -
cdr3_aa: CASSLGQAKGYGYTF

v_call: TRBV7-2
cdr3_length: 15
j_call: TRBJ2-1
d_call: TRBD2
cdr3_aa: CASSRTSGSYNEQFF

v_call: TRBV12-2
cdr3_length: 17
j_call: TRBJ2-6
d_call: -
cdr3_aa: CASRSRYRGLGANVLTF

v_call: TRBV28
cdr3_length: 13
j_call: TRBJ2-7
d_call: TRBD1
cdr3_aa: CASGGQDSYEQYF

v_call: TRBV28
cdr3_length: 15
j_call: TRBJ2-2
d_call: -
cdr3_aa: CASSPWSLGTGELFF

v_call: TRBV25-1
cdr3_length: 14
j_call: TRBJ1-4
d_call: -
cdr3_aa: CASSRTATNEKLFF

v_call: TRBV29-1
cdr3_length: 13
j_call: TRBJ1-3
d_call: -
cdr3_aa: CSVVWQAGNTIYF

v_call: TRBV7-8
cdr3_length: 15
j_call: TRBJ2-5
d_call: TRBD1
cdr3_aa: CASSTLGTGQETQYF

v_call: TRBV19
cdr3_length: 14
j_call: TRBJ1-2
d_call: TRBD1
cdr3_aa: CASSISDRAHGYTF

v_call: TRBV6-5
cdr3_length: 15
j_call: TRBJ2-2
d_call: -
cdr3_aa: CASRRGGMNTGELFF

v_call: TRBV15
cdr3_length: 13
j_call: TRBJ1-2
d_call: TRBD1
cdr3_aa: CATSVGTDYGYTF

v_call: TRBV5-4
cdr3_length: 16
j_call: TRBJ2-3
d_call: TRBD1
cdr3_aa: CASSTGDRGRTDTQYF

v_call: TRBV19
cdr3_length: 13
j_call: TRBJ1-5
d_call: -
cdr3_aa: CASNPNGGQPQHF

v_call: TRBV6-1
cdr3_length: 12
j_call: TRBJ1-5
d_call: -
cdr3_aa: CASSSGYQPQHF

v_call: TRBV2
cdr3_length: 12
j_call: TRBJ1-3
d_call: -
cdr3_aa: CASSVSPHTIYF

v_call: TRBV18
cdr3_length: 17
j_call: TRBJ2-2
d_call: TRBD2
cdr3_aa: CASSPQEGLAGAGELFF

v_call: TRBV10-1
cdr3_length: 14
j_call: TRBJ2-7
d_call: TRBD2
cdr3_aa: CASSPTSGGEKQYF

v_call: TRBV19
cdr3_length: 15
j_call: TRBJ2-5
d_call: TRBD1
cdr3_aa: CASRQGDIIAETQYF

v_call: TRBV5-1
cdr3_length: 14
j_call: TRBJ1-1
d_call: TRBD1
cdr3_aa: CASSSGTAYTEAFF

v_call: TRBV4-2
cdr3_length: 17
j_call: TRBJ1-2
d_call: TRBD1
cdr3_aa: CASSQDPRTGGDGGYTF

v_call: TRBV7-9
cdr3_length: 15
j_call: TRBJ2-7
d_call: TRBD1
cdr3_aa: CASSPGQGGTYEQYF

v_call: TRBV10-3
cdr3_length: 13
j_call: TRBJ2-1
d_call: TRBD1
cdr3_aa: CAIGTGNGNEQFF

v_call: TRBV12-1
cdr3_length: 14
j_call: TRBJ1-5
d_call: -
cdr3_aa: CASSYGQGNQPQHF

v_call: TRBV28
cdr3_length: 15
j_call: TRBJ1-1
d_call: -
cdr3_aa: CASIEGGGGGTEAFF

v_call: TRBV7-2
cdr3_length: 15
j_call: TRBJ1-2
d_call: -
cdr3_aa: CASSLAHRENYGYTF

v_call: TRBV19
cdr3_length: 16
j_call: TRBJ2-6
d_call: TRBD1
cdr3_aa: CASSTDRAPGANVLTF

v_call: TRBV4-2
cdr3_length: 16
j_call: TRBJ2-7
d_call: -
cdr3_aa: CASSQDFTSSSYEQYF

v_call: TRBV10-3
cdr3_length: 14
j_call: TRBJ1-5
d_call: TRBD1
cdr3_aa: CAISPDRARQPQHF

v_call: TRBV7-9
cdr3_length: 14
j_call: TRBJ1-1
d_call: TRBD1
cdr3_aa: CASSSDRDRTEAFF

v_call: TRBV19
cdr3_length: 14
j_call: TRBJ1-1
d_call: TRBD1
cdr3_aa: CASTATGANTEAFF

v_call: TRBV11-2
cdr3_length: 14
j_call: TRBJ1-1
d_call: -
cdr3_aa: CASSSQGKNTEAFF